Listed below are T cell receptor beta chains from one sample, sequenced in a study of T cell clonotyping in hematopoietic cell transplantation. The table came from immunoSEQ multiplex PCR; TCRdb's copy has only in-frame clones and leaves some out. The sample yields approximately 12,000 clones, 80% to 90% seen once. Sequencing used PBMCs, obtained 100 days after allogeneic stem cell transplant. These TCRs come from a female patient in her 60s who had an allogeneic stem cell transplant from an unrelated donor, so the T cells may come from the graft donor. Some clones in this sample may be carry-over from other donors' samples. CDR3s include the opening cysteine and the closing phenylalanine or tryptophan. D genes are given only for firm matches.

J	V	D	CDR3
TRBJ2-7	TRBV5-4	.	CASSSGVTGDAYEQYF
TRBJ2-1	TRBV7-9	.	CASKTLAAHQNFNEQFF
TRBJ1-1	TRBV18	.	CASSQGLGGDTEAFF
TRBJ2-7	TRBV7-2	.	CASSPLIYEQYF
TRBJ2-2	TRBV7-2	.	CASSPPPGTGELFF
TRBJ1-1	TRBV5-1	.	CASSLSHGTSIMNTEAFF
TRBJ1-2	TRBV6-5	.	CASSPNGWDYGYTF
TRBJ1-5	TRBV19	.	CASSLRNQPQHF
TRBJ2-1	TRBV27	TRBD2	CASILSGSGNEQFF
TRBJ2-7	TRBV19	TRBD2	CASSPFRRVTSGSYEQYF
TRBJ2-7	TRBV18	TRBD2	CASSGLAGVSYEQYF
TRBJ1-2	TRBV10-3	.	CAISDFVASNYGYTF
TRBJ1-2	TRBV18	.	CASSPGRDTSLYGYTF
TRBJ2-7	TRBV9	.	CASSPRPLYEQYF
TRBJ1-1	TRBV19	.	CASSRSDPLNTEAFF
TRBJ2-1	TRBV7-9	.	CASSPSVLLFNEQFF
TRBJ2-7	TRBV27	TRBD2	CASSLGGRANEQYF
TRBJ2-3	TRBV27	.	CASSPGSPTDTQYF
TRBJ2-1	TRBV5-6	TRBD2	CASSLPKISGMGNEQFF
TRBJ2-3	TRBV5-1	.	CASRIAELTDTQYF
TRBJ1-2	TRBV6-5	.	CASSTTGTYGYTF
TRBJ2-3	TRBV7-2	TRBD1	CASRSPYRGEAPDTQYF
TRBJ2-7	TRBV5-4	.	CASGPGGIYEQYF
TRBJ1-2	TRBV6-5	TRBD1	CAARQGSSGYTF
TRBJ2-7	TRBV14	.	CASSGSYEQYF
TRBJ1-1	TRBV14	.	CASSQVSGVTEAFF
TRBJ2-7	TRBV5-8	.	CASSFRGSYEQYF
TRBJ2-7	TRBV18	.	CASSPVGGVSSYEQYF
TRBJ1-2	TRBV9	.	CASSVRQRVGYANYGYTF
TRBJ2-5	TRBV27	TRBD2	CASRMWPSGRAGETQYF
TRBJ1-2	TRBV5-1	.	CASSLSGSGYTF
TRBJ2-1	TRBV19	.	CASSIFPGGANEQFF
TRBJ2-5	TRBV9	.	CASSVDGKTQYF
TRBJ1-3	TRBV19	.	CASRRGETGNTIYF
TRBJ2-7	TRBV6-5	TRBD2	CASSSSGRYEQYF
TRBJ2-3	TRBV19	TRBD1	CASSSTGGTPDTQYF
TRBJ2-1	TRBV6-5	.	CASSYVRAKGDNEQFF
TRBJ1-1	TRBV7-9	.	CASNMGPEEAFF
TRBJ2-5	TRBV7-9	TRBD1	CASSPSTGTDQETQYF
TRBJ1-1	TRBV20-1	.	CSVPGPTEAFF
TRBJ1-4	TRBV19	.	CASSIGLGTNEKLFF
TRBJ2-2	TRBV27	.	CASSPTGNTGELFF
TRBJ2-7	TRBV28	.	CASSFGRGSYEQYF
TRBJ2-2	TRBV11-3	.	CASSSRGVNTGELFF
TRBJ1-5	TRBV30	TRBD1	CAWAGGYGQPQHF
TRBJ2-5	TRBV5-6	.	CASSLLGNQETQYF
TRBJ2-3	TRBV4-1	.	CASSQEQGGDTQYF
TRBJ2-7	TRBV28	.	CASSPRSGVGEQYF
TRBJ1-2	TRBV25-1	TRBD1	CASSEYRDRDIYGYTF
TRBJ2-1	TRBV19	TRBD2	CASSIGAGVYNEQFF
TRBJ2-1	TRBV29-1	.	CSFVGLYNEQFF
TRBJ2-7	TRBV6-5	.	CASSYSDSSYEQYF
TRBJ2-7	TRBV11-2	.	CASSLEDPYEQYF